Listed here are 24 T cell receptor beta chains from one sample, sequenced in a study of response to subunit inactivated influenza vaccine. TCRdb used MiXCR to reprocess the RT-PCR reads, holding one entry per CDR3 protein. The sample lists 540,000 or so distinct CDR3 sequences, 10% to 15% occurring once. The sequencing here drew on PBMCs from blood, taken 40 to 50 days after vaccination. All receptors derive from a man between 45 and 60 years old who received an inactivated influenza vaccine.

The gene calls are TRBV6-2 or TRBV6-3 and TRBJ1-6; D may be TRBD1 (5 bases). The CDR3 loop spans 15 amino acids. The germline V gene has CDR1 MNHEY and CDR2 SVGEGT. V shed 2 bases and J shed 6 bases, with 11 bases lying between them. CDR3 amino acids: CASSYVPQANSPLHF. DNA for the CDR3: TGTGCCAGCAGTTACGTACCACAGGCTAATTCACCCCTCCACTTT.

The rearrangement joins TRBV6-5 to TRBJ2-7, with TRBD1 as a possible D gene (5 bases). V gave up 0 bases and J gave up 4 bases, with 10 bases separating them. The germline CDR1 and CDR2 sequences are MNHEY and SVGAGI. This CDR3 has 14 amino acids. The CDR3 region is CASSYSRQTYEQYF. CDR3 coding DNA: TGTGCCAGCAGTTACTCAAGACAGACTTACGAGCAGTACTTC.

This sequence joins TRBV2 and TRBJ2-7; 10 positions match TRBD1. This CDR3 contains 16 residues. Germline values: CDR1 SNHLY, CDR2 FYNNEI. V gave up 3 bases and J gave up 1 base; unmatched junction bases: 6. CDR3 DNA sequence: TGTGCCAGCAGTGATCCACGGACAGGGGGTTCCTACGAGCAGTACTTC. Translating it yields CASSDPRTGGSYEQYF.

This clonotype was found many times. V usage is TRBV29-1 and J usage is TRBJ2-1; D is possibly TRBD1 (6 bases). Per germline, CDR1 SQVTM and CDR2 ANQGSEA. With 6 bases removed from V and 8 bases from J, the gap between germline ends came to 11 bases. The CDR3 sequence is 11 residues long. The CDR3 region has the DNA TGCAGCGTCGCCAAGGGGGATGAGCAGTTCTTC. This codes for CSVAKGDEQFF.

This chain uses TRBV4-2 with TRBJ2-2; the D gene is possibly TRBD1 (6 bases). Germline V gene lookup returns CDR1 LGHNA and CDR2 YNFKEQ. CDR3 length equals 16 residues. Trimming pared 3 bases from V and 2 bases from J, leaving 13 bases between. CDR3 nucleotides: TGTGCCAGCAGCCAGCAACCGGGACAAAACACCGGGGAGCTGTTTTTT. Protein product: CASSQQPGQNTGELFF.

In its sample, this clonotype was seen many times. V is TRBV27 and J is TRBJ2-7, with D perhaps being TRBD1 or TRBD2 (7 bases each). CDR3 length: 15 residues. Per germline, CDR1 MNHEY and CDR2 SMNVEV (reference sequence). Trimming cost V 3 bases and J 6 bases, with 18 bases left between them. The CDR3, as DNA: TGTGCCAGCAGTTTTCGAATCGGGGAGGGGGCCGAGCAGTACTTC. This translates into CASSFRIGEGAEQYF.

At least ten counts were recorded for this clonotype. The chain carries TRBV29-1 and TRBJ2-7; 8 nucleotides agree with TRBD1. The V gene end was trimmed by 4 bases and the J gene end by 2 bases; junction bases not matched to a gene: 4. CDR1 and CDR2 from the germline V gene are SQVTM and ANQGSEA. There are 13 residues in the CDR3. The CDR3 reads CSVGTGPTYEQYF. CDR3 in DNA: TGCAGCGTTGGGACAGGGCCCACCTACGAGCAGTACTTC.

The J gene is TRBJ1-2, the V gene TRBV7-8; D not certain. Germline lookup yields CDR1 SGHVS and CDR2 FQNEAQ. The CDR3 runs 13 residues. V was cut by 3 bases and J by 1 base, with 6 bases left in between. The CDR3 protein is CASSFTVNYGYTF. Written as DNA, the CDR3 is TGTGCCAGCAGCTTTACAGTTAACTATGGCTACACCTTC.

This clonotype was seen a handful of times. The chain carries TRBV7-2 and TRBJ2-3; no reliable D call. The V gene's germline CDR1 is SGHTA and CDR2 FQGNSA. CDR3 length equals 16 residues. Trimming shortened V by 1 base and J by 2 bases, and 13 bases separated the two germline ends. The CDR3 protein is CASSLVGDWNTDTQYF. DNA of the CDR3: TGTGCCAGCAGCTTAGTTGGCGACTGGAACACAGATACGCAGTATTTT.

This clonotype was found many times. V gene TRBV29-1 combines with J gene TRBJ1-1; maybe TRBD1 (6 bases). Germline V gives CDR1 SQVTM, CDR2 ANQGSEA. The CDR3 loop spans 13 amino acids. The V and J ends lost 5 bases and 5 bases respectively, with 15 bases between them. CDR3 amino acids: CSVHKGGRTEAFF. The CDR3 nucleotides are TGCAGCGTTCATAAGGGGGGTAGGACTGAAGCTTTCTTT. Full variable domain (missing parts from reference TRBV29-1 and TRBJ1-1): SAVISQKPSRDICQRGTSLTIQCQVDSQVTMMFWYRQQPGQSLTLIATANQGSEATYESGFVIDKFPISRPNLTFSTLTVSNMSPEDSSIYLCSVHKGGRTEAFFGQGTRLTVV.

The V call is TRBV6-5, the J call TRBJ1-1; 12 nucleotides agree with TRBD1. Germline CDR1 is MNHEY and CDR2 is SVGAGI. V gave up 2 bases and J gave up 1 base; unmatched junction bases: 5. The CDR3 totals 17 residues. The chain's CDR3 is CASSYAGTGGSNTEAFF. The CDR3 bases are TGTGCCAGCAGTTACGCCGGGACAGGGGGCTCGAACACTGAAGCTTTCTTT.

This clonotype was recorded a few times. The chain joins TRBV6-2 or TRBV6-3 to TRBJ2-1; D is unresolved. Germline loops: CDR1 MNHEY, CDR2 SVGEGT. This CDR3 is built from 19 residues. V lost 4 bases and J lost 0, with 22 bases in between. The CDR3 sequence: CASSSPLPRAESSYNEQFF. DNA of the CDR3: TGTGCCAGCAGTTCCCCCCTACCCCGAGCAGAGAGCTCCTACAATGAGCAGTTCTTC.

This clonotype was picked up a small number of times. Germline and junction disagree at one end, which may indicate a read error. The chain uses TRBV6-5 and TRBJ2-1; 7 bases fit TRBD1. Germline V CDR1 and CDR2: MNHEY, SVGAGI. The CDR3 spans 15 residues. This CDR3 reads CASSYSRAGGNEQFF. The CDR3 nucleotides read TGTGCCAGCAGCTACTCAAGAGCAGGGGGAAATGAGCAGTTCTTC.

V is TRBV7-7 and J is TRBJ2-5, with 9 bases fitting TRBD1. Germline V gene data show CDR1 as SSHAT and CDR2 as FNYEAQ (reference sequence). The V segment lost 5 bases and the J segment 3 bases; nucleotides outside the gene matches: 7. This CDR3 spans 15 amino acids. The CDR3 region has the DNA TGTGCCAGCAGCCTTTGGACAGGGGACGAAGAGACCCAGTACTTC. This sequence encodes CASSLWTGDEETQYF. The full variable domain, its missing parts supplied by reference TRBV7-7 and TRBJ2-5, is GAGVSQSPRYKVTKRGQDVTLRCDPISSHATLYWYQQALGQGPEFLTYFNYEAQPDKSGLPSDRFSAERPEGSISTLTIQRTEQRDSAMYRCASSLWTGDEETQYFGPGTRLLVL.

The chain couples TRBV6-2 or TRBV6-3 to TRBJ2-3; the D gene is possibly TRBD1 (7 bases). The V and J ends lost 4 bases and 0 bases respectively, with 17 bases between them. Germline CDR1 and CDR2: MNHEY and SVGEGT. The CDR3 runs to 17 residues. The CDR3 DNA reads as TGTGCCAGCAGTTCGCGGAGGGACAGCACTAGCACAGATACGCAGTATTTT. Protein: CASSSRRDSTSTDTQYF.

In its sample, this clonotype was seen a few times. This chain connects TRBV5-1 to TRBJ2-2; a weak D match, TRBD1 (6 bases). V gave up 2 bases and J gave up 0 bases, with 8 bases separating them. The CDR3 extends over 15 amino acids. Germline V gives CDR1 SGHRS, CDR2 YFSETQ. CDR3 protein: CASSFQGPNTGELFF. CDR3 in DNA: TGCGCCAGCAGCTTTCAGGGGCCGAACACCGGGGAGCTGTTTTTT.

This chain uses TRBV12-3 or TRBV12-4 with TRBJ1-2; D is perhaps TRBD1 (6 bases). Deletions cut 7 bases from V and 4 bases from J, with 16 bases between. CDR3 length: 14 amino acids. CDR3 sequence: CASTSTGRGYGYTF. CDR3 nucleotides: TGTGCCAGCACCTCGACAGGCCGAGGCTATGGCTACACCTTC.

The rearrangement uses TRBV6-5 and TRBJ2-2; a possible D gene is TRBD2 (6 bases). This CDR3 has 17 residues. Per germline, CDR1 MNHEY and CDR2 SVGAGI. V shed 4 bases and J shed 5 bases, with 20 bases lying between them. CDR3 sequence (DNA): TGTGCCAGCAGTTCCCAAAGGGGCGGGATAGGGACCGGGGAGCTGTTTTTT. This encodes CASSSQRGGIGTGELFF.

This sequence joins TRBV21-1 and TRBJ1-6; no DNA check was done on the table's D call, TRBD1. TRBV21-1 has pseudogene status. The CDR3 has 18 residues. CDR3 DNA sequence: TGTGCCAGCACCCTGAATCCCGGGACAGGGCTTTATAATTCACCCCTCCACTTT. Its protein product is CASTLNPGTGLYNSPLHF.

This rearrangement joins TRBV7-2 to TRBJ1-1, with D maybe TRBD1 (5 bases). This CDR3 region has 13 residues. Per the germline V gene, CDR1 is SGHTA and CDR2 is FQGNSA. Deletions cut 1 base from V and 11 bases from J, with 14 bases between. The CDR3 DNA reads TGTGCCAGCAGCTTAGAAGTGGGGCCGGGGGCTTTCTTT. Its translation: CASSLEVGPGAFF. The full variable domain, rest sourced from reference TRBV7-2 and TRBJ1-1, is GAGVSQSPSNKVTEKGKDVELRCDPISGHTALYWYRQSLGQGLEFLIYFQGNSAPDKSGLPSDRFSAERTGGSVSTLTIQRTQQEDSAVYLCASSLEVGPGAFFGQGTRLTVV.

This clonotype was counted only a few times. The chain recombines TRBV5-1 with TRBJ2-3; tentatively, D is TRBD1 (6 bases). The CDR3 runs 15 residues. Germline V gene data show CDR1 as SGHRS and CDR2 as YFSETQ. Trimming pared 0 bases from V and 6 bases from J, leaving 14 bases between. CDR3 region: CASSLAGQGMDTQYF. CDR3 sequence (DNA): TGCGCCAGCAGCTTGGCAGGCCAGGGGATGGATACGCAGTATTTT.

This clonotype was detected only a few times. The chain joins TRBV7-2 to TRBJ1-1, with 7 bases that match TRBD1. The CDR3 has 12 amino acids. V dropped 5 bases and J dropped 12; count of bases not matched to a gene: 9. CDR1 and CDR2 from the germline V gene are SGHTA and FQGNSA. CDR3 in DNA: TGTGCCAGCAGCCTGACAGGGTTCGAACCTTTCTTT. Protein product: CASSLTGFEPFF.

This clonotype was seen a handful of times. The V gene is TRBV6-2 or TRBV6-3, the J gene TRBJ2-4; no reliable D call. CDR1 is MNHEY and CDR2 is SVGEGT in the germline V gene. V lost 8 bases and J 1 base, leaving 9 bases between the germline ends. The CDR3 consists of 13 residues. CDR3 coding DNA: TGTGCCAGCGTGCCTGGGGCCAAAAACATTCAGTACTTC. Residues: CASVPGAKNIQYF.

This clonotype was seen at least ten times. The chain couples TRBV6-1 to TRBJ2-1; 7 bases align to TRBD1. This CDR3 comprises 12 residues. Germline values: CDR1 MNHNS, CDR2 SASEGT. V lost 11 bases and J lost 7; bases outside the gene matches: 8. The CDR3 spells CAGLTGRNEQFF. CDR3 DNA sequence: TGTGCCGGACTGACAGGGCGGAATGAGCAGTTCTTC.